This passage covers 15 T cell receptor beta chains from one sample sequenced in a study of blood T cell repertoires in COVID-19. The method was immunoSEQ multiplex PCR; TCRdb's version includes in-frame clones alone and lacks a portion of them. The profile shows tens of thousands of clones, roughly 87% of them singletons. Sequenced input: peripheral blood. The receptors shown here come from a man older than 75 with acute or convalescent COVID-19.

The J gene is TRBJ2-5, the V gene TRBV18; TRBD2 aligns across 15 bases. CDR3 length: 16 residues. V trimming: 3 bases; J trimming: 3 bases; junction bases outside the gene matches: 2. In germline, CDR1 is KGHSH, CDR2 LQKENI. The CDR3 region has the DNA TGTGCCAGCTCACCTCGGACTAGCGGGGGGGAAGAGACCCAGTACTTC. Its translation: CASSPRTSGGEETQYF.

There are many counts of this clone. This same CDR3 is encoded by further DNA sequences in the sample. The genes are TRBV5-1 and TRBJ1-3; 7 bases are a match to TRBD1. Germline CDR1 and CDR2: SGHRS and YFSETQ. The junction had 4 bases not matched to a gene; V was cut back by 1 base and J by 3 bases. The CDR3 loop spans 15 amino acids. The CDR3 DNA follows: TGCGCCAGCAGCTTGTCAGGGGGAGATGGAAACACCATATATTTT. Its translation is CASSLSGGDGNTIYF.

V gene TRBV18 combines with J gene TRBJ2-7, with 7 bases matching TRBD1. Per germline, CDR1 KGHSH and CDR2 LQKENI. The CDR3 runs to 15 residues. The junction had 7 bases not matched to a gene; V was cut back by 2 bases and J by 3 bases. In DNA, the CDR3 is TGTGCCAGCTCACCATACCGGGACAGCAGCTACGAGCAGTACTTC. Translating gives CASSPYRDSSYEQYF.

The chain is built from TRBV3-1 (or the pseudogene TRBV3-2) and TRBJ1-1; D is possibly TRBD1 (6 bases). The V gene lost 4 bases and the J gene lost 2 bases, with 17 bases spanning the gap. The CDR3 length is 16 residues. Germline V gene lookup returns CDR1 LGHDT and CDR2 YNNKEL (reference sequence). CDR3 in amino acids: CASSPTRGGGNTEAFF. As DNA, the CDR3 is TGTGCCAGCAGCCCGACGAGAGGGGGGGGCAACACTGAAGCTTTCTTT.

The CDR3 sequence: CASSLIVQETQYF. CDR3 in DNA: TGTGCCAGCAGCTTAATCGTCCAAGAGACCCAGTACTTC. The chain employs TRBV7-3 and TRBJ2-5; no clear D. Germline values: CDR1 SGHTA, CDR2 FQGTGA. CDR3 length: 13 residues. V was clipped by 1 base and J by 1 base, with 4 bases between them.

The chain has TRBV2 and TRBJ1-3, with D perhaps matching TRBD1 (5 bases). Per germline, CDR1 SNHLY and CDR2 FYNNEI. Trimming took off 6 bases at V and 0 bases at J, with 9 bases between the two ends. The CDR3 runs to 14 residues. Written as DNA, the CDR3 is TGTGCCAGCAGACAGGCCAGCTCTGGAAACACCATATATTTT. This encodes CASRQASSGNTIYF.

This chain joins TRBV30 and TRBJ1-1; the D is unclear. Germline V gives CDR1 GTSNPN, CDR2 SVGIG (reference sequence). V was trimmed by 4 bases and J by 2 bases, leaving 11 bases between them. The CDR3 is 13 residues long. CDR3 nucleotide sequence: TGTGCCTGGAAATTGAGTCTCAACACTGAAGCTTTCTTT. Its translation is CAWKLSLNTEAFF.

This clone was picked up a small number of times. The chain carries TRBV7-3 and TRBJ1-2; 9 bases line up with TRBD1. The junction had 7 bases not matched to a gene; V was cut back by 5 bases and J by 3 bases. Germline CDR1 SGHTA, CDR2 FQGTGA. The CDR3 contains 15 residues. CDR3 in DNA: TGTGCCAGCAGCCCGACGGGACAGGGCGACTATGGCTACACCTTC. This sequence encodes CASSPTGQGDYGYTF.

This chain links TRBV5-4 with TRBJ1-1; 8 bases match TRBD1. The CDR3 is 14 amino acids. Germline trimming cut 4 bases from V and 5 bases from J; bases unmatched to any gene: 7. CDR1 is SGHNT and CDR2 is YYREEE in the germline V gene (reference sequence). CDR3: CASSPGGLGTEAFF. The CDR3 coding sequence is TGTGCCAGCAGCCCAGGGGGCTTGGGGACTGAAGCTTTCTTT.

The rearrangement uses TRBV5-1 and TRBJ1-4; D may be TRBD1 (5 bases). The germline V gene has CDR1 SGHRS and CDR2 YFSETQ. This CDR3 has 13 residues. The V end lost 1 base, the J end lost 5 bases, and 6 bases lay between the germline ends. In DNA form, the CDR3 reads TGCGCCAGCAGCTTGTCAGGGAATGAAAAACTGTTTTTT. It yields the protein CASSLSGNEKLFF.

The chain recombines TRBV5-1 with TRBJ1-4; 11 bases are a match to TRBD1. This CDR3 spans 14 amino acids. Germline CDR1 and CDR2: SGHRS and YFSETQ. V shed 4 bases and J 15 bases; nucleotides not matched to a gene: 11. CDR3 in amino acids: CASSLGTGGNQVFF. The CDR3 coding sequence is TGCGCCAGCAGCCTCGGGACAGGGGGTAATCAGGTGTTTTTT.

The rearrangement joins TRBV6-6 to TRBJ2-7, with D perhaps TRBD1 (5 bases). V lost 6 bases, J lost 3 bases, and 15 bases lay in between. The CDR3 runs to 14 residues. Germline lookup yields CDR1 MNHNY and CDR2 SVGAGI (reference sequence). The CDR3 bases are TGTGCCAGCAGGCCAACAGGTACCAGCTACGAGCAGTACTTC. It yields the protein CASRPTGTSYEQYF.

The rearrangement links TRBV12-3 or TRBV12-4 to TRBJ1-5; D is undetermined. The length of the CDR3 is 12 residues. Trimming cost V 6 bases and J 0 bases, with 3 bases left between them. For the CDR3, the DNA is TGTGCCAGCAGCCGTAGCAATCAGCCCCAGCATTTT. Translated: CASSRSNQPQHF.

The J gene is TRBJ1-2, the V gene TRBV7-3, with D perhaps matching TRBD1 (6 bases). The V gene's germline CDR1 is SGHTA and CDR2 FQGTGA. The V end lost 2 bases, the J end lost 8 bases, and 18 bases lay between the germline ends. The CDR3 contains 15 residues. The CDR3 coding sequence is TGTGCCAGCAGCTTAGGAGGCCGGGGACAAGGAGGCTACACCTTC. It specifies CASSLGGRGQGGYTF.

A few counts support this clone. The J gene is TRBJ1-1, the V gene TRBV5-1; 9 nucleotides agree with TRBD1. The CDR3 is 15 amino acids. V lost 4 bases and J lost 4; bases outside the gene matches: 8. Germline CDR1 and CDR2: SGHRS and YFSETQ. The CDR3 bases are TGCGCCAGCAGCGCTCGGACAGGGGACGGCACTGAAGCTTTCTTT. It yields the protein CASSARTGDGTEAFF. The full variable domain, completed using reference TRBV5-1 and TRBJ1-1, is KAGVTQTPRYLIKTRGQQVTLSCSPISGHRSVSWYQQTPGQGLQFLFEYFSETQRNKGNFPGRFSGRQFSNSRSEMNVSTLELGDSALYLCASSARTGDGTEAFFGQGTRLTVV.